These T cell receptor beta chains were read from a single sample in a study of persistence of HIV-infected CD4 T cells. This table comes from immunoSEQ multiplex PCR, and its TCRdb copy is limited to in-frame clones, with some not included. The table includes approximately 40,000 clones, 78% detected once. No antigens are known for them. Sequencing was performed on CD4+ T cells sorted from PBMCs after approximately 19-hour stimulation, taken from a patient who received antiretroviral therapy. The receptor source for this set is an adult man with HIV who was CMV-seropositive. The CDR3 runs from the conserved cysteine through the conserved F or W. D genes are given only for firm matches. Only some rows state a clone size, as once, few, many or a class for expanded clones.

clone_size d_call j_call v_call cdr3_aa cdr3_nt
. TRBD1 TRBJ2-7 TRBV18 CASSPQRTGAYEQYF TGTGCCAGCTCACCACAGAGGACAGGGGCCTACGAGCAGTACTTC
. TRBD1 TRBJ1-4 TRBV6-5 CASRQGSTNEKLFF TGTGCCAGCAGACAGGGGTCCACTAATGAAAAACTGTTTTTT
few . TRBJ1-2 TRBV4-3 CASSLRGGGKANYGYTF TGCGCCAGCAGCCTCAGGGGCGGGGGCAAGGCGAACTATGGCTACACCTTC
. TRBD1 TRBJ1-1 TRBV6-5 CASSYQQTGEAFF TGTGCCAGCAGTTACCAACAGACAGGGGAGGCTTTCTTT
. TRBD2 TRBJ2-2 TRBV19 CASSKVRTGGSGELFF TGTGCCAGTAGTAAGGTTAGGACGGGAGGATCCGGGGAGCTGTTTTTT
. . TRBJ2-3 TRBV5-1 CASSLGQGLISTDTQYF TGCGCCAGCAGCTTGGGACAGGGACTTATTAGCACAGATACGCAGTATTTT
medium-sized . TRBJ2-7 TRBV5-4 CASSLAGLTYEQYF TGTGCCAGCAGCCTGGCGGGGCTTACCTACGAGCAGTACTTC
. TRBD1 TRBJ1-2 TRBV6-6 CASSSLGQNYGYTF TGTGCCAGCAGTTCACTGGGACAGAACTATGGCTACACCTTC
few . TRBJ2-1 TRBV7-3 CASSPTGVHNEQFF TGTGCCAGCAGCCCCACGGGAGTTCACAATGAGCAGTTCTTC
. TRBD1 TRBJ1-2 TRBV3-1/TRBV3-2 CASSRGQGRNYGYTF TGTGCCAGCAGCCGAGGACAGGGCAGAAACTATGGCTACACCTTC
. . TRBJ1-1 TRBV30 CAWSPDGPTEAFF TGTGCCTGGAGTCCAGATGGGCCCACTGAAGCTTTCTTT
. TRBD1 TRBJ1-1 TRBV10-3 CAIQGARTEAFF TGTGCCATCCAGGGGGCAAGGACTGAAGCTTTCTTT
. TRBD2 TRBJ2-3 TRBV4-2 CASSQESGGYTDTQYF TGTGCCAGCAGCCAAGAGAGCGGGGGGTACACAGATACGCAGTATTTT
. TRBD2 TRBJ2-7 TRBV4-1 CASSRILPGLADYEQYF TGCGCCAGCAGCCGCATCCTACCGGGACTAGCGGATTACGAGCAGTACTTC
. . TRBJ2-2 TRBV10-3 CAISESGVNTGELFF TGTGCCATCAGTGAGTCAGGGGTGAACACCGGGGAGCTGTTTTTT
. TRBD1 TRBJ2-2 TRBV11-2 CASSPRQGARELFF TGTGCCAGCAGCCCTCGACAGGGGGCCCGGGAGCTGTTTTTT
. . TRBJ1-2 TRBV6-6 CASSRTVNYGYTF TGTGCCAGCAGTAGGACAGTTAACTATGGCTACACCTTC
. . TRBJ1-4 TRBV6-5 CASSYSRLATNEKLFF TGTGCCAGCAGTTACTCGCGACTTGCAACTAATGAAAAACTGTTTTTT
few . TRBJ1-1 TRBV10-1 CASSEWDRGTEAFF TGCGCCAGCAGTGAGTGGGACCGAGGGACTGAAGCTTTCTTT
. . TRBJ1-1 TRBV24-1 CATSGSGRTKDTEAFF TGTGCCACCAGTGGTTCCGGCAGAACAAAGGACACTGAAGCTTTCTTT
. . TRBJ1-1 TRBV10-1 CASSDRLNTEAFF TGCGCCAGCAGCGACAGGCTGAACACTGAAGCTTTCTTT
. TRBD2 TRBJ2-7 TRBV14 CASSQATSGSSYEQYF TGTGCCAGCAGCCAAGCTACTAGCGGGAGCTCCTACGAGCAGTACTTC
few . TRBJ1-6 TRBV5-4 CASSLGREDYNSPLHF TGTGCCAGCAGCTTGGGCAGGGAGGACTATAATTCACCCCTCCACTTT
. TRBD1 TRBJ1-2 TRBV5-1 CASSSSGTGSYGYTF TGCGCCAGCAGCTCCTCCGGGACAGGCTCCTATGGCTACACCTTC
. . TRBJ1-2 TRBV4-3 CASSSSLGGDYGYTF TGCGCCAGCAGTTCAAGTCTCGGGGGAGACTATGGCTACACCTTC
. . TRBJ1-3 TRBV6-1 CASSESGGNTIYF TGTGCCAGCAGTGAATCTGGGGGAAACACCATATATTTT
. . TRBJ2-3 TRBV10-3 CAISDREGGTDTQYF TGTGCCATCAGTGACAGGGAAGGGGGCACAGATACGCAGTATTTT
. . TRBJ1-5 TRBV5-6 CASSFTKGGGNQPQHF TGTGCCAGCAGCTTCACCAAGGGTGGAGGCAATCAGCCCCAGCATTTT
. TRBD2 TRBJ2-2 TRBV7-2 CASSSLAGTGELFF TGTGCCAGCAGCTCACTAGCGGGCACCGGGGAGCTGTTTTTT
. . TRBJ1-2 TRBV29-1 CSVAERIQSYGYTF TGCAGCGTTGCCGAGAGGATTCAAAGCTATGGCTACACCTTC
few TRBD2 TRBJ2-1 TRBV27 CASSPFTSGSRNEQFF TGTGCCAGCAGTCCGTTTACTAGCGGGAGTAGGAATGAGCAGTTCTTC
. TRBD2 TRBJ2-1 TRBV24-1 CATSEAGGFNEQFF TGTGCCACCAGTGAAGCGGGGGGATTTAATGAGCAGTTCTTC
. TRBD1 TRBJ1-1 TRBV6-6 CASSYSTGGTEAFF TGTGCCAGCAGTTACTCAACAGGGGGGACTGAAGCTTTCTTT
. TRBD1 TRBJ2-7 TRBV19 CASSTPPGTGEAYEQYF TGTGCCAGTAGTACCCCTCCGGGGACAGGGGAAGCATACGAGCAGTACTTC
. . TRBJ1-2 TRBV19 CASSVRDSRRGYTF TGTGCCAGTAGTGTCCGGGACTCTCGTCGTGGCTACACCTTC
. . TRBJ1-1 TRBV5-1 CASSPSGRQNTEAFF TGCGCCAGCAGCCCCTCCGGGCGGCAGAACACTGAAGCTTTCTTT
few TRBD1 TRBJ2-3 TRBV7-3 CASSPRTGSTDTQYF TGTGCCAGCAGTCCCCGGACAGGGAGCACAGATACGCAGTATTTT
. TRBD2 TRBJ2-5 TRBV7-2 CASSSGRGLAETQYF TGTGCCAGCAGCTCGGGGCGGGGGTTAGCAGAGACCCAGTACTTC
once . TRBJ1-5 TRBV19 CASSINLQGNQPQHF TGTGCCAGTAGTATTAATCTCCAGGGCAATCAGCCCCAGCATTTT
. . TRBJ2-4 TRBV6-5 CASSPWGGNIQYF TGTGCCAGCAGTCCCTGGGGAGGAAACATTCAGTACTTC
. . TRBJ1-1 TRBV14 CASSQDYGGWTEAFF TGTGCCAGCAGCCAGGACTATGGGGGATGGACTGAAGCTTTCTTT
. TRBD1 TRBJ1-2 TRBV7-9 CASSYRDRTNYGYTF TGTGCCAGCAGCTATCGGGACAGAACAAACTATGGCTACACCTTC
. . TRBJ2-7 TRBV7-8 CASSPTHEQYF TGTGCCAGCAGCCCGACGCACGAGCAGTACTTC